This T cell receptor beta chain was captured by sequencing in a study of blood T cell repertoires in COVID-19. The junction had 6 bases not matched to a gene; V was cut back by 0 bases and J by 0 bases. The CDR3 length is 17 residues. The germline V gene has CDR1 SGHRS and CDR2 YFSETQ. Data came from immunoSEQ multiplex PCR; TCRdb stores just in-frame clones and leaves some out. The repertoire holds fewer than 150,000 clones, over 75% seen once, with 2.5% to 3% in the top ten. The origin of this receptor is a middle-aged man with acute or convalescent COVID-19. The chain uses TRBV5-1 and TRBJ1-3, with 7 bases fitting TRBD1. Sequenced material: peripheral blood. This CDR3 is CASSLGDSPSSGNTIYF. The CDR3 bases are TGCGCCAGCAGCTTGGGGGACAGCCCCAGCTCTGGAAACACCATATATTTT.